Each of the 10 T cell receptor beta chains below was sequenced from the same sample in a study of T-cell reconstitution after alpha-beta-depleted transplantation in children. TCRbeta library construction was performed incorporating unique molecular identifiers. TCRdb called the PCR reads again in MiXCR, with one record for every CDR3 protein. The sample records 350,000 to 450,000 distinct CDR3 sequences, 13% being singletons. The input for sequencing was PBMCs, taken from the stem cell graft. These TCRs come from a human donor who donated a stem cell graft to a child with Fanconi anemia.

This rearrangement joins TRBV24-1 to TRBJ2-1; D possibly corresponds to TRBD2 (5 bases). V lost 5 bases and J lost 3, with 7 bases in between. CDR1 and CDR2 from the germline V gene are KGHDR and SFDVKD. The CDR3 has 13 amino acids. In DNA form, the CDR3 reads TGTGCCACCAGTGCGGGGAACTACAATGAGCAGTTCTTC. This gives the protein CATSAGNYNEQFF.

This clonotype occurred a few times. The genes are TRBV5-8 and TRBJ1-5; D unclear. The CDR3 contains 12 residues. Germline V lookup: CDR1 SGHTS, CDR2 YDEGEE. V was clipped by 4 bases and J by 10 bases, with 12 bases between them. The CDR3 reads CASSPPPEPQHF. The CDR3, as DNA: TGTGCCAGCAGCCCACCCCCAGAACCCCAGCATTTT.

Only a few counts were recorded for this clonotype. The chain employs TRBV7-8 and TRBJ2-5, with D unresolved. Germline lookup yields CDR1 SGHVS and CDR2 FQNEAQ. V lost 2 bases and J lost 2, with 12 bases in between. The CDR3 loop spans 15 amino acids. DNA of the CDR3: TGTGCCAGCAGCTTAAATGAAGGCCGTCAAGAGACCCAGTACTTC. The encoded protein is CASSLNEGRQETQYF.

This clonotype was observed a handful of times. The CDR3 coding sequence is TGCGCCAGCAGCTCCGGGAGCAACTCTGGAAACACCATATATTTT. Its protein is CASSSGSNSGNTIYF. This chain joins TRBV5-1 and TRBJ1-3; no firm D call. The ends were cut back, 3 bases at V and 0 bases at J, with 10 bases in the middle. The CDR3 loop spans 15 amino acids. Per the germline V gene, CDR1 is SGHRS and CDR2 is YFSETQ.

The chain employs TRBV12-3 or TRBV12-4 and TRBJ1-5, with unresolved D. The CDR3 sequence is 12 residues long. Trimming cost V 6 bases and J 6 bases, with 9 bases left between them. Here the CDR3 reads CASSPISQPQHF. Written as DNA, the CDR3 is TGTGCCAGCAGCCCTATAAGTCAGCCCCAGCATTTT.

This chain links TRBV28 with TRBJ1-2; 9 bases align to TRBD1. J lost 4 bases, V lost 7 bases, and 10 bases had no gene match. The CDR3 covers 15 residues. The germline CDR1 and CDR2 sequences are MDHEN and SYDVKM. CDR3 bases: TGTGCCAGCACTGTGGAGACAGGGGGGACCTATGGCTACACCTTC. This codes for CASTVETGGTYGYTF.

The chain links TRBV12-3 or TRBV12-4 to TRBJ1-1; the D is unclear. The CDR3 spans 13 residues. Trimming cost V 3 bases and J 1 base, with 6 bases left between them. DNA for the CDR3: TGTGCCAGCAGTTTTGCCTCGAACACTGAAGCTTTCTTT. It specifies CASSFASNTEAFF.

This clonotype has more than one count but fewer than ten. The CDR3, as DNA: TGCGCCAGCAGTCAGGACAGGGGACTGCTCACCGGGGAGCTGTTTTTT. Translating it yields CASSQDRGLLTGELFF. V usage is TRBV4-3 and J usage is TRBJ2-2, with TRBD1 identical over 9 bases. The ends lost 6 bases at V and 4 bases at J; junction bases unmatched: 9. CDR1 LGHNA and CDR2 YSLEER come from the germline V gene. The CDR3 is 16 amino acids.

The CDR3 spells CASSLTGGASNYGYTF. CDR3 nucleotides: TGCGCCAGCAGCCTTACAGGGGGCGCAAGTAACTATGGCTACACCTTC. J is TRBJ1-2 and V is TRBV5-1; TRBD1 matches at 9 bases. Germline loops: CDR1 SGHRS, CDR2 YFSETQ. J lost 1 base, V lost 4 bases, and 8 bases had no gene match. This CDR3 comprises 16 residues.

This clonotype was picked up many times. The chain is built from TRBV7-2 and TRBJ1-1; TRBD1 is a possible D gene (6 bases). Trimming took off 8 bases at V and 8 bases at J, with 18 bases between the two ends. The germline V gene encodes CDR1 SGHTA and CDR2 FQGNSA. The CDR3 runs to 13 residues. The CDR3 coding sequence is TGTGCCAGCTCAATTGGGGGGCGCCCGGAAGCTTTCTTT. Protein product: CASSIGGRPEAFF.